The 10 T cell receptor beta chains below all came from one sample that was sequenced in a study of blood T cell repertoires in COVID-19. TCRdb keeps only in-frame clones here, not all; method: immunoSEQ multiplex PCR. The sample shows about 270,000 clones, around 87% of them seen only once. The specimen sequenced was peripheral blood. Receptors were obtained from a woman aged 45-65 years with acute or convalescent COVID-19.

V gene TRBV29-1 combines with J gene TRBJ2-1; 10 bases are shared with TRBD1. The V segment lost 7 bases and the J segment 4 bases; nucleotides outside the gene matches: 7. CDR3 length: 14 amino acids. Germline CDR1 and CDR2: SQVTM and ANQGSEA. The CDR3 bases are TGCAGCGGGCGGACAGGGGGTGGGTACAATGAGCAGTTCTTC. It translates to CSGRTGGGYNEQFF.

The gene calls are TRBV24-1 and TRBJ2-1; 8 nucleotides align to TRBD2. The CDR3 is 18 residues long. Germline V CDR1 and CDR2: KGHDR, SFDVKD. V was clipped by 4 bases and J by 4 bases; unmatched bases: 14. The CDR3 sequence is CATSDSGPNSGSYNEQFF. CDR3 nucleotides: TGTGCCACCAGTGACTCTGGCCCCAACAGCGGGAGTTACAATGAGCAGTTCTTC.

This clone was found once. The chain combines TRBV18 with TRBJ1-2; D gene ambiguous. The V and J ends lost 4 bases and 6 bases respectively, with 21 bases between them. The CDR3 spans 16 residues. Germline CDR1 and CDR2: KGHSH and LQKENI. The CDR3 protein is CASSRATGVQANGYTF. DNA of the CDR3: TGTGCCAGCTCACGGGCAACCGGGGTTCAGGCGAATGGCTACACCTTC. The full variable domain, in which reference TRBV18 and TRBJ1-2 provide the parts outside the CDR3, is NAGVMQNPRHLVRRRGQEARLRCSPMKGHSHVYWYRQLPEEGLKFMVYLQKENIIDESGMPKERFSAEFPKEGPSILRIQQVVRGDSAAYFCASSRATGVQANGYTFGSGTRLTVV.

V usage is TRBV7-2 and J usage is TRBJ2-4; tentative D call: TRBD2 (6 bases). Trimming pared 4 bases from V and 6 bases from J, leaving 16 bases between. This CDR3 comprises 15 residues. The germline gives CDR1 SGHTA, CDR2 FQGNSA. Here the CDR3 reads CASSSVFGGANIQYF. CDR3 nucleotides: TGTGCCAGCAGCTCGGTTTTTGGCGGGGCAAACATTCAGTACTTC. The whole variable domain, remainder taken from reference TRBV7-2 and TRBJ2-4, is GAGVSQSPSNKVTEKGKDVELRCDPISGHTALYWYRQSLGQGLEFLIYFQGNSAPDKSGLPSDRFSAERTGGSVSTLTIQRTQQEDSAVYLCASSSVFGGANIQYFGAGTRLSVL.

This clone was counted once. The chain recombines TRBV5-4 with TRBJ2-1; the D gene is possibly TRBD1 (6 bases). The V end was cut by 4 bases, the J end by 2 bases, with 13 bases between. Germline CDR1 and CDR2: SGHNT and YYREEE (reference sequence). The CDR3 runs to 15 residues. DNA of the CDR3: TGTGCCAGCAGCGCAAAACAGGGAACCTACAATGAGCAGTTCTTC. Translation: CASSAKQGTYNEQFF.

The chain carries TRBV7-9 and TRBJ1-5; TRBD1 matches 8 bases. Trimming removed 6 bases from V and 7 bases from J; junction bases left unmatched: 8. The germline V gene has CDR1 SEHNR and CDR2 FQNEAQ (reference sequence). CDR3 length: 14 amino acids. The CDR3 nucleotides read TGTGCCAGCAGTTTAACAGGGGGACGGCAGCCCCAGCATTTT. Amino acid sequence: CASSLTGGRQPQHF.

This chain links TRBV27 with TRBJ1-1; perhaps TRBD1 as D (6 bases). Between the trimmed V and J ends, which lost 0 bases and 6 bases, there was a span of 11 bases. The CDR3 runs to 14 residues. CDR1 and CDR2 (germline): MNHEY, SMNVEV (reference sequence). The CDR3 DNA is TGTGCCAGCAGTTTATCAGGGGGTCGCGCTGAAGCTTTCTTT. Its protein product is CASSLSGGRAEAFF.

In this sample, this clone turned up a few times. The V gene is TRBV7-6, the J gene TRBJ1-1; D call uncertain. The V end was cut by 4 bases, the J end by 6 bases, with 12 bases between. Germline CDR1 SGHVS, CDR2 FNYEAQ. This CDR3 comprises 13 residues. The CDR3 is CASSSLYTPEAFF. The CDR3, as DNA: TGTGCCAGCAGCTCACTCTATACGCCTGAAGCTTTCTTT.

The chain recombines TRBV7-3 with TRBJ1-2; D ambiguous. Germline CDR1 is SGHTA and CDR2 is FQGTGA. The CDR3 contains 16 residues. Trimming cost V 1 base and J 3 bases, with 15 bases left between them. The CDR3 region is CASSLMTGGVDYGYTF. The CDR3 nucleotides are TGTGCCAGCAGCTTAATGACGGGCGGGGTCGACTATGGCTACACCTTC.

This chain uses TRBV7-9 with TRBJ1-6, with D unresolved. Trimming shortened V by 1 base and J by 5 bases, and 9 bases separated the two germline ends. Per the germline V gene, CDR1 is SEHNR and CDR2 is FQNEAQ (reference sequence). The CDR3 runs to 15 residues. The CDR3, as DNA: TGTGCCAGCAGCTTAGGTTTAGCCGATAATTCACCCCTCCACTTT. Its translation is CASSLGLADNSPLHF.